This TCR beta chain was observed in a study of T cell responses to AZD1222 COVID-19 vaccine. This CDR3 region has 15 residues. Per the germline V gene, CDR1 is SGHDN and CDR2 is FVKESK. The V end was cut by 2 bases, the J end by 7 bases, with 12 bases between. Assay: immunoSEQ multiplex PCR; the TCRdb copy retains only in-frame clones and omits some. The sample lists more than 150,000 clones, around 89% seen once, with roughly 26% in the top ten. Study-wide findings and caveats: Clonal diversity was possibly underestimated, and the donors were mostly white British, with more females.

A word on this clone: Its antigen remains unknown.

Specimen: peripheral blood, collected 28 days after the second AZD1222 dose. The gene calls are TRBV14 and TRBJ1-6, with D possibly being TRBD1 (5 bases). The TCR originated in an adult who received the AZD1222 COVID-19 vaccine. Here the CDR3 DNA reads TGTGCCAGCAGCCAATCAGGGACGGGCAATTCACCCCTCCACTTT. This translates into CASSQSGTGNSPLHF.